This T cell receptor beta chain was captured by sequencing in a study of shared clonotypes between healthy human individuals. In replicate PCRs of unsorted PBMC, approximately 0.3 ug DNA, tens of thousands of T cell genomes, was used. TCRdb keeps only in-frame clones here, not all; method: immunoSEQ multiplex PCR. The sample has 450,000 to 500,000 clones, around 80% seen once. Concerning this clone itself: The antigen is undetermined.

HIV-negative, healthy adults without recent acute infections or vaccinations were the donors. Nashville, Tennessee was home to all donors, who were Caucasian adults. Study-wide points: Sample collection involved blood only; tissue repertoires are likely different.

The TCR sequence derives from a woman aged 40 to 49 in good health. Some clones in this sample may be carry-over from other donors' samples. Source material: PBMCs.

The CDR3 here is CASSRGQETQYF. In nucleotides, the CDR3 is TGTGCCAGCAGCCGGGGTCAAGAGACCCAGTACTTC. This chain uses TRBV7-8 with TRBJ2-5; D is possibly TRBD2 (5 bases). Trimming cost V 5 bases and J 2 bases, with 6 bases left between them. The V gene's germline CDR1 is SGHVS and CDR2 FQNEAQ. The CDR3 is made up of 12 amino acids.